What follows are 26 T cell receptor beta chains derived from one specimen sequenced in a study of prognosis after radiotherapy for stage I lung cancer listed by TCRdb under 2021. The sequencer was an Illumina HiSeq 3000. Two rounds of multiplex PCR were used to amplify the TCR beta CDR3 region from genomic DNA. The first PCR round used primers specific to each TRBV and TRBJ gene, and the primer sequences were filed in Chinese patent CN105087789A. TCRdb redid the processing of the public reads, applying fastp at Q25 and MiXCR, and retained in-frame beta chains. Every CDR3 protein is listed once, alongside the most common genes and DNA of its rows. The sample table contains 20,000 to 25,000 distinct CDR3 sequences; only one count was recorded for around 36% of them. 60% to 65% of the sample lies in the top ten. The sample in question was PBMCs, obtained before or after stereotactic body radiation therapy (not recorded which). Source of these receptors: a donor aged 50 or older with non-small cell lung cancer.

The genes are TRBV3-1 and TRBJ2-2, with TRBD2 as a possible D gene (6 bases). This CDR3 has 21 amino acids. Germline V lookup: CDR1 LGHDT, CDR2 YNNKEL (reference sequence). Trimming took 1 base from V and 0 from J, leaving 24 bases between them. The CDR3 sequence: CASSQVNQGGRRGTNTGELFF. For the CDR3, the DNA is TGTGCCAGCAGCCAAGTTAACCAGGGAGGTAGGCGGGGTACGAACACCGGGGAGCTGTTTTTT.

V usage is TRBV19 and J usage is TRBJ1-5; 8 nucleotides line up with TRBD1. Germline CDR1 and CDR2: LNHDA and SQIVND (reference sequence). CDR3 size: 15 residues. V was clipped by 5 bases and J by 1 base; unmatched bases: 4. For the CDR3, the DNA is TGTGCCAGTAGTTGGACAGGGAAGAGCAATCAGCCCCAGCATTTT. Translated, it gives CASSWTGKSNQPQHF.

The chain carries TRBV12-3 or TRBV12-4 and TRBJ1-2; D is ambiguous. The CDR3 has 13 residues. V lost 6 bases to trimming and J lost 8 bases, with 16 bases between them. CDR3 bases: TGTGCCAGCAGCCGCCGATACGGTTACGGCTACACCTTC. This gives the protein CASSRRYGYGYTF.

This clonotype appeared many times. This chain uses TRBV5-1 with TRBJ2-3, with D perhaps assigned TRBD1 or TRBD2 (6 bases each). The CDR3 runs 17 residues. Trimming shortened V by 4 bases and J by 3 bases, and 21 bases separated the two germline ends. Germline-derived CDR1 and CDR2 are SGHRS and YFSETQ. CDR3 DNA: TGCGCCAGCAGCCAGGGGAGACTGGCAGGGAGGACAGATACGCAGTATTTT. Protein sequence: CASSQGRLAGRTDTQYF.

This clonotype has ten or more counts. The J gene is TRBJ2-7, the V gene TRBV6-1, with 9 bases lining up with TRBD2. The V segment lost 8 bases and the J segment 6 bases; nucleotides outside the gene matches: 8. This CDR3 has 13 amino acids. Germline CDR1 reads MNHNS; CDR2 reads SASEGT. CDR3 bases: TGTGCCAGCGGCAAGCGGGAGGTGAGCGAGCAGTACTTC. It encodes CASGKREVSEQYF.

This clonotype occurred many times. V gene TRBV3-1 combines with J gene TRBJ2-6; no clear D. Looked up from germline, CDR1 is LGHDT and CDR2 is YNNKEL (reference sequence). V lost 0 bases to trimming and J lost 2 bases, with 11 bases between them. The CDR3 has 17 amino acids. The CDR3 loop is CASSQDRNVAGANVLTF. The CDR3, as DNA: TGTGCCAGCAGCCAAGATAGGAACGTAGCTGGGGCCAACGTCCTGACTTTC. Full variable domain (missing parts from reference TRBV3-1 and TRBJ2-6): DTAVSQTPKYLVTQMGNDKSIKCEQNLGHDTMYWYKQDSKKFLKIMFSYNNKELIINETVPNRFSPKSPDKAHLNLHINSLELGDSAVYFCASSQDRNVAGANVLTFGAGSRLTVL.

Of note for this clonotype: A much larger clone differs from this one at a single base, so this may be a read error. V is TRBV20-1 and J is TRBJ2-7; 7 bases fit TRBD1. The CDR3 contains 15 residues. Germline CDR1 is DFQATT and CDR2 is SNEGSKA (reference sequence). The V and J ends lost 0 bases and 2 bases, in that order; junction bases with no gene match: 7. The CDR3 DNA reads as TGCAGTGCTAGAGATTGGCGCAGGGGGACCTACGAGCAGTACTTC. Encoded protein: CSARDWRRGTYEQYF.

This clonotype has a count of ten or more. The V call is TRBV7-9, the J call TRBJ1-3, with D possibly being TRBD1 (6 bases). CDR1 is SEHNR and CDR2 is FQNEAQ in the germline V gene (reference sequence). This CDR3 comprises 15 residues. V lost 5 bases and J lost 4, with 15 bases in between. The CDR3 is CASSPRGAEGNTIYF. The CDR3 coding sequence is TGTGCCAGCAGCCCGCGGGGGGCGGAAGGAAACACCATATATTTT.

This clonotype was found many times. The chain combines TRBV12-3 or TRBV12-4 with TRBJ2-7; TRBD2 aligns across 10 bases. The CDR3 has 13 residues. Losses at the gene ends were 6 bases for V and 5 bases for J; bases not matched to a gene: 4. The CDR3 sequence: CASRLAGSNEQYF. The CDR3 DNA reads TGTGCCAGCAGACTAGCGGGATCCAACGAGCAGTACTTC.

A note on this clonotype: The junction shows a germline mismatch at one end, possibly a read error. J is TRBJ1-1 and V is TRBV12-3 or TRBV12-4; possible D gene TRBD1, 6 bases. The CDR3 runs to 13 residues. The CDR3 here is CAISDRPNTESFF. Here the CDR3 DNA reads TGTGCCATCTCGGACAGACCTAACACTGAATCTTTCTTT.

To note about this clonotype: A read error is possible here, since a much larger clone lies one base away. The V call is TRBV20-1, the J call TRBJ2-1, with D perhaps matching TRBD1 (7 bases). The V and J ends lost 4 bases and 4 bases respectively, with 17 bases between them. Germline CDR1 reads DFQATT; CDR2 reads SNEGSKA (reference sequence). The CDR3 sequence is 15 residues long. CDR3 sequence (DNA): TGCAGTGCTACGCAGGGGGGTCCTTTATACAATGAGCAGTTCTTC. Its translation: CSATQGGPLYNEQFF.

This clonotype appeared a single time. A clone one base away is much larger, so this may be a read error. The rearrangement joins TRBV6-1 to TRBJ1-2; D possibly corresponds to TRBD1 (6 bases). V was shortened by 6 bases and J by 4 bases, with 18 bases between the two germline ends. The germline gives CDR1 MNHNS, CDR2 SASEGT. This CDR3 has 15 residues. CDR3 sequence: CASREGVGGIYGYTF. In nucleotides, the CDR3 is TGTGCCAGCAGGGAGGGGGTGGGCGGAATCTATGGCTACACCTTC.

The V call is TRBV5-8, the J call TRBJ1-5; TRBD1 matches 7 bases. V shed 4 bases and J 11 bases; nucleotides not matched to a gene: 9. The V gene's germline CDR1 is SGHTS and CDR2 YDEGEE. The length of the CDR3 is 13 residues. CDR3 bases: TGTGCCAGCAGCCCGAAGACAGGGAGGGCCCAGCATTTT. Its translation is CASSPKTGRAQHF.

This clonotype was counted many times. The gene calls are TRBV11-3 and TRBJ2-7, with D possibly matching TRBD1 (5 bases). Germline V gene lookup returns CDR1 SGHNT and CDR2 YENEEA. V lost 6 bases and J lost 2, with 14 bases in between. This CDR3 is 14 amino acids long. CDR3 in DNA: TGTGCCAGCAGTTCCGCAGGGCCCACCTACGAGCAGTACTTC. Translation: CASSSAGPTYEQYF.

Notes on this clonotype: A far larger clone is off by one base, so a read error is likely. V and J are TRBV6-2 or TRBV6-3 and TRBJ1-6; no clear D gene. The CDR3 runs to 14 residues. Germline V gene sequence: CDR1 MNHEY, CDR2 SVGEGT. Trimming stripped 7 bases from V and 7 bases from J, with 14 bases between. CDR3: CASIPSPGNSPLHF. CDR3 nucleotide sequence: TGTGCCAGCATCCCGTCCCCGGGGAATTCACCCCTCCACTTT.

V gene TRBV12-3 or TRBV12-4 combines with J gene TRBJ2-7, with 9 bases matching TRBD2. V lost 5 bases, J lost 3 bases, and 5 bases stayed unmatched. The CDR3 spans 14 residues. The CDR3 sequence: CASSLSGRLYEQYF. The CDR3, as DNA: TGTGCCAGCAGTCTAAGCGGGAGGCTCTACGAGCAGTACTTC.

This clonotype appeared many times. The chain combines TRBV20-1 with TRBJ2-3, with D unresolved. Germline assignment: CDR1 DFQATT and CDR2 SNEGSKA (reference sequence). This CDR3 contains 14 residues. V shed 6 bases and J shed 1 base, with 14 bases lying between them. CDR3 nucleotides: TGCAGTGCGCCTCAGGACGGTCGCACAGATACGCAGTATTTT. Protein product: CSAPQDGRTDTQYF.

This chain links TRBV6-5 with TRBJ2-1, with TRBD1 matching 8 bases. CDR1 MNHEY and CDR2 SVGAGI come from the germline V gene. The CDR3 is 14 residues long. Unmatched junction bases numbered 4, after V lost 0 bases and J lost 9 bases. CDR3 sequence (DNA): TGTGCCAGCAGTTACTCTGGACAGGGAGGTGAGCAGTTCTTC. Residues: CASSYSGQGGEQFF.

This clonotype was found many times. CDR3 amino acids: CAISEYQGFRVKDFF. CDR3 bases: TGTGCCATCAGTGAGTACCAGGGATTTCGAGTGAAGGATTTCTTT. This chain joins TRBV10-3 and TRBJ1-1; perhaps TRBD1 as D (5 bases). CDR3 length: 15 amino acids. V was cut by 1 base and J by 13 bases, with 22 bases left in between. Per germline, CDR1 ENHRY and CDR2 SYGVKD.

CDR3 in amino acids: CASSLSAGDGYNEQFF. CDR3 DNA sequence: TGTGCCAGCAGTTTATCCGCGGGAGACGGTTACAATGAGCAGTTCTTC. The chain links TRBV27 to TRBJ2-1; 7 bases align to TRBD2. Germline lookup yields CDR1 MNHEY and CDR2 SMNVEV (reference sequence). The CDR3 length is 16 residues. V gave up 0 bases and J gave up 4 bases; unmatched junction bases: 6.

The V and J genes are TRBV7-9 and TRBJ2-2, with D unresolved. This CDR3 contains 14 residues. CDR1 and CDR2 from the germline V gene are SEHNR and FQNEAQ (reference sequence). V was shortened by 2 bases and J by 7 bases, with 11 bases between the two germline ends. The CDR3 DNA reads TGTGCCAGCAGCTTACTTGGTGGGATCGGGGAGCTGTTTTTT. The encoded protein is CASSLLGGIGELFF.

Points on this clonotype: Since a far larger clone is one base different, this is likely a read error. V gene TRBV6-4 combines with J gene TRBJ2-3; 9 bases are a match to TRBD2. The CDR3 covers 17 residues. Germline V lookup: CDR1 MRHNA, CDR2 SNTAGT. The CDR3 spells CASSEWMGGRAGDMQYF. The CDR3 nucleotides read TGTGCCAGCAGTGAGTGGATGGGCGGGAGGGCCGGGGATATGCAGTATTTT.

V gene TRBV30 combines with J gene TRBJ2-7; the D gene is possibly TRBD2 (6 bases). CDR1 GTSNPN and CDR2 SVGIG come from the germline V gene (reference sequence). This CDR3 region has 14 residues. V lost 0 bases to trimming and J lost 4 bases, with 13 bases between them. This CDR3 is CAWSVPSAGYEQYF. The CDR3 region has the DNA TGTGCCTGGAGTGTACCGAGCGCGGGGTACGAGCAGTACTTC.

The chain carries TRBV5-1 and TRBJ1-5; D is perhaps TRBD1 (6 bases). The length of the CDR3 is 14 residues. V was clipped by 4 bases and J by 2 bases, with 10 bases between them. CDR1 is SGHRS and CDR2 is YFSETQ in the germline V gene. The CDR3 DNA is TGCGCCAGCAGCGGGGGGCCGGGCAATCAGCCCCAGCATTTT. This gives the protein CASSGGPGNQPQHF.

Notes on this clonotype: A junction end diverges from the germline sequence, so it may reflect a read error. This chain's CDR3 is CASRAAVRAYVYTF. The CDR3, as DNA: TGTGCCAGCAGGGCTGCGGTTCGGGCCTATGTCTACACCTTC. The genes are TRBV2 and TRBJ1-2; no clear D gene. Germline CDR1 reads SNHLY; CDR2 reads FYNNEI. The CDR3 is made up of 14 amino acids.

About this clonotype: An end of the junction differs from the germline gene, which may be a read error. The chain couples TRBV6-5 to TRBJ1-2; TRBD1 aligns across 7 bases. In germline, CDR1 is MNHEY, CDR2 SVGAGI. CDR3 size: 17 residues. The CDR3 coding sequence is TGTGCCAGCAGTTACTCGAGGATAAGGGGGCTCCCCTATTGCTACACCTTC. This translates into CASSYSRIRGLPYCYTF.